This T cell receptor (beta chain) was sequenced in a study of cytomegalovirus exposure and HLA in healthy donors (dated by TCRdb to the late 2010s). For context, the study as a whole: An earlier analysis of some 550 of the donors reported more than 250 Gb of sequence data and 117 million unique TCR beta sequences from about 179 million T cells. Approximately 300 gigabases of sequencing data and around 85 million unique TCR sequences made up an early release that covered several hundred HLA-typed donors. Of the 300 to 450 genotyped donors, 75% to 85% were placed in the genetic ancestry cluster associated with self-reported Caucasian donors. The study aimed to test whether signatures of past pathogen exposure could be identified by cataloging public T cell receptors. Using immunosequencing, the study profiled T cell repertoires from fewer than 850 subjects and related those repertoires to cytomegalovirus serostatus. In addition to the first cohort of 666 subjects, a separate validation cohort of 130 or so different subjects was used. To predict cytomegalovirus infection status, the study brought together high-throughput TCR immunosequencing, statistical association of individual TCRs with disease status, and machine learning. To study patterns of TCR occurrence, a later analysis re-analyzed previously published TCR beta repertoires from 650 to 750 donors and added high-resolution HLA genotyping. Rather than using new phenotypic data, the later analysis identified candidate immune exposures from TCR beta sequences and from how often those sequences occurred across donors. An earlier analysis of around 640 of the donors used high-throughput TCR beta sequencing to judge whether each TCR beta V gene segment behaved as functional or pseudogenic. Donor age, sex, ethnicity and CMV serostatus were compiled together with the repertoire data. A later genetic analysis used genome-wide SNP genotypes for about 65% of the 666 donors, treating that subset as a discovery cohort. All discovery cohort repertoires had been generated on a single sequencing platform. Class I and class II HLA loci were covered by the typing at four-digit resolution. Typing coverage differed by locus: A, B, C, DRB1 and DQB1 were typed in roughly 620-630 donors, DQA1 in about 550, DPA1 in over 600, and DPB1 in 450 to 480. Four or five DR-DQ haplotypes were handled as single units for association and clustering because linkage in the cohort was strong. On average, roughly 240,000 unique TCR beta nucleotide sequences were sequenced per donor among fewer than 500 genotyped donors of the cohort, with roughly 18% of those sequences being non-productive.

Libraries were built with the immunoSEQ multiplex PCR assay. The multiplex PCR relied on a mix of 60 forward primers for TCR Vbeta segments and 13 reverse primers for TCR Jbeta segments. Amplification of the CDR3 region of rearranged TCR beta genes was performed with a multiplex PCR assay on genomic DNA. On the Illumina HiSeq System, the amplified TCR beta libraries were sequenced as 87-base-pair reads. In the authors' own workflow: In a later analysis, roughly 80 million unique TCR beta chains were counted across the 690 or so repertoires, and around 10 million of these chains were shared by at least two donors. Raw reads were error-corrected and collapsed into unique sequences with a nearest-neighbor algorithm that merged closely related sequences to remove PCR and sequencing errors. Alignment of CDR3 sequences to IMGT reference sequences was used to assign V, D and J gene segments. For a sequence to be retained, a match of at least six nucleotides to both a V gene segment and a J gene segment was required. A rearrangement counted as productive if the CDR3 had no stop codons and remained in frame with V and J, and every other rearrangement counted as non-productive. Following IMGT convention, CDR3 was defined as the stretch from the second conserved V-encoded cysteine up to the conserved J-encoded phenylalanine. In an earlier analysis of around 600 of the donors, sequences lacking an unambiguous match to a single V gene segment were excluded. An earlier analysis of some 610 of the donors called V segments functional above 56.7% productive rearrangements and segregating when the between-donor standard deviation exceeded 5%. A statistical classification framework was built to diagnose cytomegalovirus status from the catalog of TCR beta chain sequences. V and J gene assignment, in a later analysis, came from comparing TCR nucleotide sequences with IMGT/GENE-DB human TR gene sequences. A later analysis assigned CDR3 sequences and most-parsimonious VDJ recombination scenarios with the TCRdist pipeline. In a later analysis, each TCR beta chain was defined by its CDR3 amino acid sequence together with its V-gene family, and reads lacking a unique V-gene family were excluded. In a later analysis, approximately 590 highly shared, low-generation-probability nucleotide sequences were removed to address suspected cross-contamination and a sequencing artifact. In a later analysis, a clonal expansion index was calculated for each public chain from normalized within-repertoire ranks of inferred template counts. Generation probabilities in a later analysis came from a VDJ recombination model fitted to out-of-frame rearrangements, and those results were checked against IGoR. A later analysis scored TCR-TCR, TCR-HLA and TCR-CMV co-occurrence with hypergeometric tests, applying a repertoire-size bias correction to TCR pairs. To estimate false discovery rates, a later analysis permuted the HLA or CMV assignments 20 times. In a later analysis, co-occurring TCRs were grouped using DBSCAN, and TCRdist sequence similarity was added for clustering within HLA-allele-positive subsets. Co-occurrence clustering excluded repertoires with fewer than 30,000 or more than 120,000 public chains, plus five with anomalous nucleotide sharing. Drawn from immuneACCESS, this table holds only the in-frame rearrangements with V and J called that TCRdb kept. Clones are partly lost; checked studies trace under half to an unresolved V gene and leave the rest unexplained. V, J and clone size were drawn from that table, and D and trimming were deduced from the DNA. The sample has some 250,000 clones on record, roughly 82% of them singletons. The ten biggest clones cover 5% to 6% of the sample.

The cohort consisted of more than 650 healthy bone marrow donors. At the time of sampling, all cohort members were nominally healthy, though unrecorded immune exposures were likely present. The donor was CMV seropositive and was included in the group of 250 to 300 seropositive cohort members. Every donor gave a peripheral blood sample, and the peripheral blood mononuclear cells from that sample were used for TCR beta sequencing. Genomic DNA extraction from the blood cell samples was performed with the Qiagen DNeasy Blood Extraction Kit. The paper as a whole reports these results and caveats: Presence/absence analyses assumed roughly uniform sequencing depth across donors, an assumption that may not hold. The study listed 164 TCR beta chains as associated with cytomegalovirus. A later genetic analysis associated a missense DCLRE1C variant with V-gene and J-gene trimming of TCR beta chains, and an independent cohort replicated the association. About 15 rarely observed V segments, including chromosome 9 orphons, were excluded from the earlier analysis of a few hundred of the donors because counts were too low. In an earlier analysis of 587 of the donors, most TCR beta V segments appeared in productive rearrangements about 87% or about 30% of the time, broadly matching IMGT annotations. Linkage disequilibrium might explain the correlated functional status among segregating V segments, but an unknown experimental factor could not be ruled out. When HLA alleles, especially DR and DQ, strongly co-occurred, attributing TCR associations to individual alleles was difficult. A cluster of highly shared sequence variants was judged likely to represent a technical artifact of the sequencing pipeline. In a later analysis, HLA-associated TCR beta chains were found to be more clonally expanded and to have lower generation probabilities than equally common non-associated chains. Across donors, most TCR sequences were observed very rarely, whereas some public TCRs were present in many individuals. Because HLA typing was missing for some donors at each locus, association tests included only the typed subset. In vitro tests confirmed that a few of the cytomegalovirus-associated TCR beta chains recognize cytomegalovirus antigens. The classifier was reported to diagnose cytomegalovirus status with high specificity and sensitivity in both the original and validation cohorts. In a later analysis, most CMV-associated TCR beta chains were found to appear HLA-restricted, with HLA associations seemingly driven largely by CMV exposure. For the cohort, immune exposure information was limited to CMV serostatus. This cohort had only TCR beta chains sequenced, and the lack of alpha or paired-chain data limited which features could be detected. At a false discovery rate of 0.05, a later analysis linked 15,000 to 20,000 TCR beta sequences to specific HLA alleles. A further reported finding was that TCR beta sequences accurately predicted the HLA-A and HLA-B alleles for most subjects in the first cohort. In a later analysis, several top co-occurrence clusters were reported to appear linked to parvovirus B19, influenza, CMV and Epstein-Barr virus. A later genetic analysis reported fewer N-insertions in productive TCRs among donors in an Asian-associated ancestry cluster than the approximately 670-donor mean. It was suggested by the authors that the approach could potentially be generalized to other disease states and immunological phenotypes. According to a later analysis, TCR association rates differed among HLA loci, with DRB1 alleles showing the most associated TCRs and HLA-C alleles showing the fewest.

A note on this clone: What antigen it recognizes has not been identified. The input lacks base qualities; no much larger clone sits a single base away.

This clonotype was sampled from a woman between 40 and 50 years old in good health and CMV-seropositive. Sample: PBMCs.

The sequenced DNA is TGTGCCACGAACCGGGACAGCCTCCAAGGTGGCTACACCTTC. It codes for CATNRDSLQGGYTF. Here the chain combines TRBV6-5 and TRBJ1-2, with 7 middle bases fitting TRBD1. Trimmed from V: 10 bases; trimmed from J: 7 bases; junction bases lacking a gene match: 15. The CDR3 measures 14 amino acids from cysteine to phenylalanine. Only the CDR3 DNA stays, 42 bases, in frame from base 1. The germline V gene specifies MNHEY as CDR1 and SVGAGI as CDR2.